This entry is about one T cell receptor (beta chain). The antigen this receptor binds is unknown. The record has no base qualities; no much larger clone is one base away. The data belong to a study of control samples from healthy donors and cancer patients (TCRdb year 2020). Receptor libraries were prepared by the immunoSEQ multiplex PCR assay. TCRdb limited this immuneACCESS table to in-frame rearrangements with V and J called. A share of clones is missing; checked studies link under half to unresolved V genes, and the rest is unexplained. The sample profile shows 150,000 to 200,000 clones; approximately 92% of them were found once. The biggest ten clones account for approximately 1.4% of the sample. The germline V gene yields MDHEN for CDR1 and SYDVKM for CDR2. Inclusive of the bounding cysteine and phenylalanine, the CDR3 is 13 residues long. This entry keeps only the CDR3 DNA: 39 bases, framed from base 1. V trim: 6 bases; J trim: 6 bases; unmatched bases: 7.

The chain joins TRBV28 to TRBJ1-1; TRBD1 agrees with 7 junctional bases. The clonotype comes from a man aged 25 to 40 in good health. The specimen was blood. The CDR3 in this case is CASRGSGGAEAFF. The sequenced DNA is TGTGCCAGCAGGGGCTCAGGGGGGGCTGAAGCTTTCTTT.